The 10 T cell receptor beta chains below were found in one sample sequenced in a study of cytotoxic CD8 clonotypes in ibrutinib-treated CLL. TCRdb keeps only in-frame clones here, not all; method: immunoSEQ multiplex PCR. The sample lists about 27,000 clones, more than 60% occurring once. Sample: PBMCs, taken after 24 months of ibrutinib treatment. Receptors were obtained from a human donor with chronic lymphocytic leukemia.

This clone was seen repeatedly, ten times or more. CDR3 in DNA: TGTGCCAGCAGGGCAGGACAAGGAAGAAACTATGGCTACACCTTC. Translated, it gives CASRAGQGRNYGYTF. The chain carries TRBV6-1 and TRBJ1-2; tentative D call: TRBD1 (5 bases). In germline, CDR1 is MNHNS, CDR2 SASEGT. The CDR3 is made up of 15 amino acids. V lost 6 bases and J 2 bases, leaving 16 bases between the germline ends.

The chain has TRBV11-1 and TRBJ2-3, with 7 bases fitting TRBD1. Germline V gene data show CDR1 as SGHAT and CDR2 as FQDESV (reference sequence). V dropped 1 base and J dropped 4; count of bases not matched to a gene: 8. The CDR3 contains 16 residues. CDR3: CASSLGGTVFSDTQYF. DNA of the CDR3: TGTGCCAGCAGCTTAGGAGGGACAGTCTTTTCAGATACGCAGTATTTT. The entire variable domain, with the rest obtained from reference TRBV11-1 and TRBJ2-3, is as follows: EAEVAQSPRYKITEKSQAVAFWCDPISGHATLYWYRQILGQGPELLVQFQDESVVDDSQLPKDRFSAERLKGVDSTLKIQPAELGDSAMYLCASSLGGTVFSDTQYFGPGTRLTVL.

The chain couples TRBV5-1 to TRBJ1-2, with D tentatively TRBD1 (5 bases). CDR3 size: 13 residues. Trimming pared 3 bases from V and 4 bases from J, leaving 10 bases between. Germline V gives CDR1 SGHRS, CDR2 YFSETQ. The DNA of the CDR3 is TGCGCCAGCAGCTCCGGGACGGTCTATGGCTACACCTTC. This sequence encodes CASSSGTVYGYTF.

The chain combines TRBV30 with TRBJ1-3; D not certain. The CDR3 runs to 13 residues. The germline V and J ends were trimmed by 1 base and 4 bases, with 8 bases remaining between them. The germline V gene encodes CDR1 GTSNPN and CDR2 SVGIG (reference sequence). The CDR3 protein is CAWSALLGNTIYF. In DNA, the CDR3 is TGTGCCTGGAGTGCCCTACTCGGAAACACCATATATTTT.

This chain uses TRBV28 with TRBJ1-1; 7 bases match TRBD1. The length of the CDR3 is 12 residues. CDR1 and CDR2 from the germline V gene are MDHEN and SYDVKM. After removal of 0 bases from V and 9 bases from J, the junction contained 1 base not matched to a gene. CDR3 residues: CASSLWTGKAFF. The CDR3, as DNA: TGTGCCAGCAGTTTATGGACAGGGAAAGCTTTCTTT.

The table lists this clone with a few counts. J is TRBJ1-5 and V is TRBV4-1; no reliable D call. V was cut by 3 bases and J by 9 bases, with 12 bases left in between. Germline V gene sequence: CDR1 MGHRA, CDR2 YSYEKL. CDR3 size: 13 residues. The DNA for the CDR3 is TGCGCCAGCAGCCATGTCCAAAGTCCGCCCCAGCATTTT. Its protein product is CASSHVQSPPQHF.

The V call is TRBV4-1, the J call TRBJ2-5; D unresolved. V shed 1 base and J shed 5 bases, with 14 bases lying between them. The CDR3 extends over 15 amino acids. Germline assignment: CDR1 MGHRA and CDR2 YSYEKL. CDR3 protein: CASSQVGIGMETQYF. For the CDR3, the DNA is TGCGCCAGCAGCCAAGTCGGCATAGGTATGGAGACCCAGTACTTC.

This clone occurred many times. V and J are TRBV6-5 and TRBJ2-7, with 8 bases lining up with TRBD1. J lost 3 bases, V lost 4 bases, and 8 bases had no gene match. The CDR3 sequence is 15 residues long. Germline V gene data show CDR1 as MNHEY and CDR2 as SVGAGI. The CDR3 sequence: CASSSIQGVLYEQYF. The DNA for the CDR3 is TGTGCCAGCAGTTCTATACAGGGGGTTCTCTACGAGCAGTACTTC.

This clone was counted a single time. This chain connects TRBV4-1 to TRBJ2-5, with 8 nucleotides matching TRBD2. This CDR3 has 15 residues. Germline V CDR1 and CDR2: MGHRA, YSYEKL. V shed 1 base, J shed 1 base, and the junction held 2 bases outside the gene matches. CDR3 nucleotides: TGCGCCAGCAGCCAAGTGGCGGGGGGCCAAGAGACCCAGTACTTC. It yields the protein CASSQVAGGQETQYF.

This clone was counted only a few times. The CDR3 DNA is TGTGCCAGCAGTTCCGGCAGCAGACCTCTCACTGAAGCTTTCTTT. This encodes CASSSGSRPLTEAFF. The V gene is TRBV6-5, the J gene TRBJ1-1; D call uncertain. Germline CDR1 and CDR2: MNHEY and SVGAGI. This CDR3 has 15 residues. V was clipped by 4 bases and J by 4 bases, with 16 bases between them.